This T cell receptor (beta chain) was identified during a study of post-analysis software for immune sequencing data. Study-level results: Patients carried several TRBV segments more frequently than controls did, and TRBV5-6, TRBV5-1 and TRBV20-1 were among them. Comparison with controls showed significantly lower normalized Chao1 diversity in multiple sclerosis patients.

The CDR3 is 14 residues long. Per the germline V gene, CDR1 is SQVTM and CDR2 is ANQGSEA. V gave up 4 bases and J gave up 4 bases; unmatched junction bases: 6. Comment on this clonotype: As yet, its antigen is unknown.

Unique molecular identifiers were present in the TCR beta cDNA libraries. A single record per CDR3 protein comes from TCRdb applying MiXCR to the PCR reads. The table records hundreds of thousands of distinct CDR3 sequences, around 64% of them present only once. This rearrangement joins TRBV29-1 to TRBJ2-1; 8 nucleotides line up with TRBD1. Sample: blood. The receptor was isolated from a girl aged 2 to 10 with multiple sclerosis. The CDR3 DNA follows: TGCAGCGTTGGGTCCAGGGGGCATTACAATGAGCAGTTCTTC. Its translation: CSVGSRGHYNEQFF.